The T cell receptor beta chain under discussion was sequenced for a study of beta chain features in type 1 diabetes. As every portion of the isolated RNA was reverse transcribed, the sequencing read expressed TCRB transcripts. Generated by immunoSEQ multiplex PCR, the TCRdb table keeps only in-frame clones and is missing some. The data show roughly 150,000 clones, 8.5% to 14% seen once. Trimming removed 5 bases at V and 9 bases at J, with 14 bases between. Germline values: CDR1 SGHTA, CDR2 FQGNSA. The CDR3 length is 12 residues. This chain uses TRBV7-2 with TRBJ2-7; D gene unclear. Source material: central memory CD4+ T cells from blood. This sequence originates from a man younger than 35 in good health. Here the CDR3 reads CASSTGEVAQYF. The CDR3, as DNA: TGTGCCAGCAGCACCGGTGAGGTGGCGCAGTACTTC.